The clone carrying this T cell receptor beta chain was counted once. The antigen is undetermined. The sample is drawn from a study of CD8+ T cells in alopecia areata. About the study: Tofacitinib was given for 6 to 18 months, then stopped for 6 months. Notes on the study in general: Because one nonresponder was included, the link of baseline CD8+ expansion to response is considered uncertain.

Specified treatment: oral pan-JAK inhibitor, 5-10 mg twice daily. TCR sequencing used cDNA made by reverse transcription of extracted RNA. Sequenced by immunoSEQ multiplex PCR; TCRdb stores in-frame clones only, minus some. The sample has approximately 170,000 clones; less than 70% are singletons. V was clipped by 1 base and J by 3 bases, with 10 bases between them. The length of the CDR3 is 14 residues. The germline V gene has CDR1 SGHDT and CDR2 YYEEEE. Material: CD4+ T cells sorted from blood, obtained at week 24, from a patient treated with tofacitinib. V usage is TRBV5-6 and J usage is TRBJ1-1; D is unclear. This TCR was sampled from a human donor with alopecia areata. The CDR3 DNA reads TGTGCCAGCAGCTTGTTGGGTAAGGACACTGAAGCTTTCTTT. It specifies CASSLLGKDTEAFF.